This T cell receptor beta chain was obtained from a study of identical twins. CDR1 is SGHTS and CDR2 is YDEGEE in the germline V gene. This CDR3 contains 14 residues. The V end was cut by 4 bases, the J end by 3 bases, with 14 bases between. All donors comprised healthy Caucasians. Using its own MiXCR run on the 5' RACE reads, TCRdb lists one record per CDR3 protein. This repertoire shows hundreds of thousands of distinct CDR3 sequences, about 20% found once; its top ten account for under 15%. Separately, the same data were catalogued under a study of T cells expressing NK-cell markers. Turning to that study: The study found dominant NKG2C+ clonotypes at about 1.0-7.0% of CD8+ T cells in five or six donors. Whether expanded NKG2C+ T cell clones were HCMV specific stayed uncertain.

This receptor was identified in a woman under 30 in good health. The sample was PBMCs. The rearrangement joins TRBV5-8 to TRBJ2-7; tentatively, D is TRBD2 (6 bases). This CDR3 reads CASSGSRGLYEQYF. The CDR3, as DNA: TGTGCCAGCAGCGGCAGCCGGGGACTCTACGAGCAGTACTTC.